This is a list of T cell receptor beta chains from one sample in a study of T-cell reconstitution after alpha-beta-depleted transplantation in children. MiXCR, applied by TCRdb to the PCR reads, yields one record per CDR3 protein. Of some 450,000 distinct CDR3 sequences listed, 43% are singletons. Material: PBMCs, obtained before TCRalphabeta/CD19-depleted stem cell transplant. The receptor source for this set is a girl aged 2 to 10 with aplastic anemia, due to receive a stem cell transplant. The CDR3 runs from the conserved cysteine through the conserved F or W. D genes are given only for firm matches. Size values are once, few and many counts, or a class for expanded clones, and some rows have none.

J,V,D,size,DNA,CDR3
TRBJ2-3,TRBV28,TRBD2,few,TGTGCCAGCAGTTTTAACGGTGCGGGAGGAGTGACAGATACGCAGTATTTT,CASSFNGAGGVTDTQYF
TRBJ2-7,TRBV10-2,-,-,TGCGCCAGCAGTAGTGGATTCGGTGGATCCTACGAGCAGTACTTC,CASSSGFGGSYEQYF
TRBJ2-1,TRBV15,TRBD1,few,TGTGCCACCAGCAGAGATGCAGCAGGGGGTGAGCAGTTCTTC,CATSRDAAGGEQFF
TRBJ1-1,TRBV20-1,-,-,TGCAGTGCCTGGGGGGGGAACACTGAAGCTTTCTTT,CSAWGGNTEAFF
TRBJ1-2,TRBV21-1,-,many,TGTGCCAGCAGCAAAGTGAGTTTGGGCCACCCGGCTAACTATGGCTACACCTTC,CASSKVSLGHPANYGYTF
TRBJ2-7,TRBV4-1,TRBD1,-,TGCGCCAGCAGCCACGGGGACAGCTACGAGCAGTACTTC,CASSHGDSYEQYF
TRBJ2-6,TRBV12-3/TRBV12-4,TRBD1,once,TGTGCCAGCAGGTCCAGACAGGGTAAATTTCGCGTCCTGACTTTC,CASRSRQGKFRVLTF
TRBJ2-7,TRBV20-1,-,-,TGCAGTGCTAGAGCCGCGGGTTACGCGAGGGAGCAGTACTTC,CSARAAGYAREQYF
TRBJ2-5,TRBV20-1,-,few,TGCAGTGCAACCCGGCTGAAGGAGACCCAGTACTTC,CSATRLKETQYF
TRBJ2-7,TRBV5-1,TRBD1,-,TGCGCCAGCAGCTCTTCCTTGACAGGGGGGTACGAGCAGTACTTC,CASSSSLTGGYEQYF
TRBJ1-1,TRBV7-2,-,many,TGTGCCAGCAGCGGAGGTTCGGGAGGCACTGAAGCTTTCTTT,CASSGGSGGTEAFF
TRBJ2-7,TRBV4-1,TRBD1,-,TGCGCCAGCAGCCAGGTCTACGGGACAGCGACCTCCTACGAGCAGTACTTC,CASSQVYGTATSYEQYF
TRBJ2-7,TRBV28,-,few,TGTGCCAGCAGCGGGACGAGGTACGAGCAGTACTTC,CASSGTRYEQYF
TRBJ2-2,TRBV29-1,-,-,TGCAGCGTTACCTTGGGGCCGAACACCGGGGAGCTGTTTTTT,CSVTLGPNTGELFF
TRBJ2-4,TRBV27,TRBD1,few,TGTGCCAGCAGACCAACAGGGGGCTTATATAGAAACATTCAGTACTTC,CASRPTGGLYRNIQYF
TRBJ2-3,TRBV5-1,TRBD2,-,TGCGCCAGCAGCTTGAAGGGAGGACTAGCGGGGGATTTTAGCACAGATACGCAGTATTTT,CASSLKGGLAGDFSTDTQYF
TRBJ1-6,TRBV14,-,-,TGTGCCAGCAGCCAAAAACCATGGGGGAGCTCCTATAATTCACCCCTCCACTTT,CASSQKPWGSSYNSPLHF
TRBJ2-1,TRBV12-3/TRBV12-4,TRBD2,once,TGTGCCAGCAGTTCCCCCAGTTTACTGCGGGAGATATCGATCTACAATGAGCAGTTCTTC,CASSSPSLLREISIYNEQFF
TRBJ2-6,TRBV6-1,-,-,TGTGCCAGCACAGCGGTTGGGGCCAACGTCCTGACTTTC,CASTAVGANVLTF
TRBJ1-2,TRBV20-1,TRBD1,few,TGCAGTGCTAGAGGGACAGGGGATGGCTACACCTTC,CSARGTGDGYTF
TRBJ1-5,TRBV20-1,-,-,TGCAGTGCTACTGTAACAGTCTATAGCAATCAGCCCCAGCATTTT,CSATVTVYSNQPQHF
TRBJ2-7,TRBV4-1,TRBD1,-,TGCGCCAGCAGCCGCCCGGGACAGGTTAGCTCCTACGAGCAGTACTTC,CASSRPGQVSSYEQYF
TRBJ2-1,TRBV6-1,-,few,TGTGCCAGCAGGGACCATGAGCAGTTCTTC,CASRDHEQFF
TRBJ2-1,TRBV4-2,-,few,TGTGCCAGCAGCCGAAATAGCGGATCTGAGCAGTTCTTC,CASSRNSGSEQFF
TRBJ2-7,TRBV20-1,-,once,TGCAGTGCGCGGACTGGGGACGAGCAGTACTTC,CSARTGDEQYF
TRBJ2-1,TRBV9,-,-,TGTGCCAGCAGCCCTCTAAGCGGATTAAACAATGAGCAGTTCTTC,CASSPLSGLNNEQFF
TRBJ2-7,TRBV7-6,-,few,TGTGCCAGCAGCTTAGTCTCCGACACGGCCTACGAGCAGTACTTC,CASSLVSDTAYEQYF
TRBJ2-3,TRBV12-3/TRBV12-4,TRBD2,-,TGTGCCAGCAGTTTCGGAGGGCTAGCGGGGGGCCGGCGCGACACAGATACGCAGTATTTT,CASSFGGLAGGRRDTDTQYF
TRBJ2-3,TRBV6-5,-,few,TGTGCCAGCAGTTACGGCAGGCGACCCACAGATACGCAGTATTTT,CASSYGRRPTDTQYF
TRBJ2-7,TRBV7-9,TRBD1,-,TGTGCCAGCAGCTCACAGGGGTTAGGCGAGCAGTACTTC,CASSSQGLGEQYF
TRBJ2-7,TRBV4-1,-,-,TGCGCCAGCAGCCAAGCCCTGGGGTCCCCCATGGGCCCTTCCAAATACGAGCAGTACTTC,CASSQALGSPMGPSKYEQYF
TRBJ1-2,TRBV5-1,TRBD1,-,TGCGCCAGCAGCTTGAACCCGGGACAGGTAGAGCCTAACTATGGCTACACCTTC,CASSLNPGQVEPNYGYTF
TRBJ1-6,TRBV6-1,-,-,TGTGCCAGCAGTCAACAGGTTATAAATTCACCCCTCCACTTT,CASSQQVINSPLHF
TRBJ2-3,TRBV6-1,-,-,TGTGCCGCCTCAGCCCCCGCGACAGATACGCAGTATTTT,CAASAPATDTQYF
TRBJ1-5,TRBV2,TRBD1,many,TGTGCCAGCAGTGAAGCGGGACAGGGGGCTAATCAGCCCCAGCATTTT,CASSEAGQGANQPQHF
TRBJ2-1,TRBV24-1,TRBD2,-,TGTGCCACAGACAAGGGACTAGCGGGAGATCATGAGCAGTTCTTC,CATDKGLAGDHEQFF
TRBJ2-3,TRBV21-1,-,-,TGTGCCCGTCAAAGGAGACTTTTCACAGATACGCAGTATTTT,CARQRRLFTDTQYF
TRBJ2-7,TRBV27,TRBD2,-,TGTGCCAGCAGGAACCTAGCGGGAGGTGACGGTGAGCAGTACTTC,CASRNLAGGDGEQYF
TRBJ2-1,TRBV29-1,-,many,TGCAGCGTTGTCCCCACGCGGGGCGGTGTTAATGAGCAGTTCTTC,CSVVPTRGGVNEQFF
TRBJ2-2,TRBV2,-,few,TGTGCCAGCAGTGGGTTTAACACCGGGGAGCTGTTTTTT,CASSGFNTGELFF
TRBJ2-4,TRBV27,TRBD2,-,TGTGCCACTGCGGGGGGGGCCGTCAAAAACATTCAGTACTTC,CATAGGAVKNIQYF
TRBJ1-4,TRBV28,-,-,TGTGCCAGCAGGGAACACAGGGCAGTTGAAAAACTGTTTTTT,CASREHRAVEKLFF
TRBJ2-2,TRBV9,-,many,TGTGCCAGCAGCTCGAGGAGTACTGGCGGGGAGCTGTTTTTT,CASSSRSTGGELFF
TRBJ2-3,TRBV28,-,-,TGTGCCAGCAGTTATGTCAGCGGGCTGGAGGGAGATACGCAGTATTTT,CASSYVSGLEGDTQYF
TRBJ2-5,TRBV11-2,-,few,TGTGCCAGCAGCTCCGAAGAAGGAAGAGAGACCCAGTACTTC,CASSSEEGRETQYF
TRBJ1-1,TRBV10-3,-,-,TGTGCCATCAGCGGGTCCGGGGGGGATGCTTGGAACACTGAAGCTTTCTTT,CAISGSGGDAWNTEAFF
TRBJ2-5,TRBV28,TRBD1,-,TGTGCCAGCAGCAATACAGGGGTCTGGGAGACCCAGTACTTC,CASSNTGVWETQYF
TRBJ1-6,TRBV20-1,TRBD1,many,TGCAGTGCCGCGGAGACAGGGGGCTATTCACCCCTCCACTTT,CSAAETGGYSPLHF
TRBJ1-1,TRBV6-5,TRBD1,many,TGTGCCAGCAGTTACTCGGGACAGGGGGCTGAAGCTTTCTTT,CASSYSGQGAEAFF
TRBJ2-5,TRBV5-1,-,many,TGCGCCAGCAGCTTTTCACGGGACGGCGGAGAGACCCAGTACTTC,CASSFSRDGGETQYF
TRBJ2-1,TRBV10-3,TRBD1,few,TGTGCCATCAGTGAGTCGGCTGTTGGGACAGGGTACAATGAGCAGTTCTTC,CAISESAVGTGYNEQFF
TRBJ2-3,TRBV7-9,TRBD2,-,TGTGCCAGCAGCTTTGCAGCGGGATCAGATACGCAGTATTTT,CASSFAAGSDTQYF
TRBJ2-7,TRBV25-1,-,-,TGTGCCAGCACCGGGAGTGTCGAGCAGTACTTC,CASTGSVEQYF
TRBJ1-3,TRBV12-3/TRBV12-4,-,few,TGTGCCAGCAGTCCCACAGGGTATCGCTCTGGAAACACCATATATTTT,CASSPTGYRSGNTIYF
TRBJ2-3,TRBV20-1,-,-,TGCAGTGCTATGACATACAGGGATCGTGGAGATACGCAGTATTTT,CSAMTYRDRGDTQYF